This TCR beta chain is drawn from a study of T cells in Graves' hyperthyroidism and ophthalmopathy. General study points: The blood repertoire included most of the expanded thyroid clonotypes above 0.001.

Diagnoses used clinical symptoms, serum thyroxine and TRAb, thyroid ultrasound and orbital computed tomography. This clonotype was observed at least ten times. Its antigen is not known. RNA transcripts yielded amplified TCR beta CDR3 regions. HTBI primers were used for first-round RT-PCR of the TCR CDR3. TCRdb processed the multiplex PCR reads anew with MiXCR; each CDR3 protein has one entry. Found here are fewer than 400,000 distinct CDR3 sequences, over 12% of them singletons; the top ten hold 25% to 30%. The CDR3 spans 14 residues. The germline V gene has CDR1 SQVTM and CDR2 ANQGSEA. J lost 5 bases, V lost 6 bases, and 11 bases had no gene match.

Sample: blood. The chain recombines TRBV29-1 with TRBJ2-5, with 8 bases aligning to TRBD1. The TCR comes from a man aged 45-65 years with Graves' ophthalmopathy. Here the CDR3 reads CSVDKQGAGETQYF. CDR3 nucleotide sequence: TGCAGCGTAGACAAGCAGGGGGCAGGGGAGACCCAGTACTTC.